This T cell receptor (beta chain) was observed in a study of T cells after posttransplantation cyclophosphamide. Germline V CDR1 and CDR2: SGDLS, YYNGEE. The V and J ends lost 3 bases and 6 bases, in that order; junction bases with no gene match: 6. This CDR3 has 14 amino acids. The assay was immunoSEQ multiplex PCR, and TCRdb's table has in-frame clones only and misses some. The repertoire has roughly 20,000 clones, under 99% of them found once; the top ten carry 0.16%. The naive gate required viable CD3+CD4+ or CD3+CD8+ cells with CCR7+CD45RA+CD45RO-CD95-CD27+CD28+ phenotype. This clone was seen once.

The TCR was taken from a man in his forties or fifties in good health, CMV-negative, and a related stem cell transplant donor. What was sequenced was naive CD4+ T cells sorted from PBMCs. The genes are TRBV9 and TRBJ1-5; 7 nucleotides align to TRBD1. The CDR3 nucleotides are TGTGCCAGCAGCGCCACAGGGGTGGCTCAGCCCCAGCATTTT. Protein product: CASSATGVAQPQHF.